This record looks at one T cell receptor beta chain sequence and its context. The entry originates in a study of T cell clonotyping in hematopoietic cell transplantation. This CDR3 contains 13 residues. V was pared by 6 bases and J by 4 bases, with 12 bases between. Germline loops: CDR1 KGHSH, CDR2 LQKENI. The data were produced by immunoSEQ multiplex PCR, yet TCRdb's version contains in-frame clones alone and is incomplete. The data show 4,500 to 5,000 clones, about nine tenths seen once. Source material: peripheral blood mononuclear cells. The sequence came from a man aged 40-49 years in good health. Some clones in this sample may be carry-over from other donors' samples. The V call is TRBV18, the J call TRBJ1-2; the D is unclear. The CDR3 DNA reads as TGTGCCAGCTCGTCAGGAGACGGCTATGGCTACACCTTC. Its protein is CASSSGDGYGYTF.